This TCR beta chain emerged from a study of blood T cell repertoires in COVID-19. At the level of the study: COVID-19 samples, acute and convalescent, were from the United States, Italy and Spain. PBMCs, B-cell-depleted T cells, or T cells were the source of the cDNA or gDNA that made up the material.

Per the study methods: Amplification of reference gene primers was used by the study to estimate nucleated cell counts. Sequencing used immunoSEQ multiplex PCR; TCRdb keeps in-frame clones, though not all of them. D and trimming come from the DNA, and the V and J calls and clone size come from that table. This repertoire shows 200,000 or so clones, 70% to 90% found once; its top ten account for less than 4.5%. The J segment lost 4 bases and the V segment lost 8 bases, leaving 11 bases of the junction unmatched. In germline, CDR1 is PRHDT, CDR2 FYEKMQ (reference sequence). The CDR3 contains 14 residues.

The sequencing input was PBMCs or T cells enriched from blood (not recorded which). The source of this sequence is a woman aged 40-49 years with acute COVID-19. This chain uses TRBV13 with TRBJ2-7; 7 bases fit TRBD1. The DNA for the CDR3 is TGTGCCAGCCGATCGACAGGGAGTAATTACGAGCAGTACTTC. Translating gives CASRSTGSNYEQYF.